The 4 T cell receptor beta chains presented below share a single source sample, sequenced in a study of regulatory T cells in long-lasting Graves disease. Indicated time point: persistent/refractory GD, antithyroid drugs over 5 years with positive TRAb. Construction of the TCR library relied on RNA isolated from PBMCs. According to the study, TCR beta libraries were built with iRepertoire HTBI primers and CDR3-region Arm-PCR. Via MiXCR, TCRdb re-called the multiplex PCR reads, giving one row per CDR3 protein. This sample has approximately 400,000 distinct CDR3 sequences, with about 25% found just once. The sample consisted of peripheral blood mononuclear cells (PBMCs), taken when the disease was refractory, from a patient treated with antithyroid drugs. These receptor sequences come from a female donor with Graves disease.

This clonotype appeared a few times. The rearrangement joins TRBV15 to TRBJ1-3; D is unresolved. Germline V gene data show CDR1 as LNHNV and CDR2 as YYDKDF (reference sequence). CDR3 length equals 17 residues. The V gene lost 0 bases and the J gene lost 3 bases, with 15 bases spanning the gap. CDR3 region: CATSRDPTRSLGNTIYF. CDR3 nucleotide sequence: TGTGCCACCAGCAGAGATCCCACCCGATCCCTTGGAAACACCATATATTTT. The full variable domain, in which reference TRBV15 and TRBJ1-3 provide the parts outside the CDR3, is DAMVIQNPRYQVTQFGKPVTLSCSQTLNHNVMYWYQQKSSQAPKLLFHYYDKDFNNEADTPDNFQSRRPNTSFCFLDIRSPGLGDTAMYLCATSRDPTRSLGNTIYFGEGSWLTVV.

The sample holds one count of this clonotype. The chain joins TRBV7-2 to TRBJ2-1, with TRBD2 matching over 10 bases. Germline V lookup: CDR1 SGHTA, CDR2 FQGNSA. CDR3 length: 14 residues. Unmatched junction bases numbered 4, after V lost 5 bases and J lost 6 bases. This CDR3 is CASSPRTSGNEQFF. CDR3 DNA: TGTGCCAGCAGCCCCCGGACTAGCGGCAATGAGCAGTTCTTC.

The chain combines TRBV18 with TRBJ1-2, with D maybe TRBD1 (6 bases). CDR1 and CDR2 (germline): KGHSH, LQKENI. The CDR3 loop spans 14 amino acids. The V gene lost 2 bases and the J gene lost 7 bases, with 14 bases spanning the gap. Written as DNA, the CDR3 is TGTGCCAGCTCACCAGACAACAGGGCATCTGGCTACACCTTC. Protein product: CASSPDNRASGYTF.

With respect to this clonotype: This could be a read error, since a much larger clone is one nucleotide away. This chain uses TRBV12-3 or TRBV12-4 with TRBJ1-2; D is ambiguous. Trimming stripped 5 bases from V and 7 bases from J, with 11 bases between. The CDR3 covers 12 residues. CDR3 loop: CASSEDGTGYTF. As DNA, the CDR3 is TGTGCCAGCAGTGAGGACGGAACTGGCTACACCTTC.